This is a list of T cell receptor beta chains from one sample in a study of cytomegalovirus exposure and HLA in healthy donors. Here immunoSEQ multiplex PCR was the method, and the copy in TCRdb shows in-frame clones only, minus some. The listing records roughly 46,000 clones. The sequencing sample was made of PBMCs. The source of these receptors is a woman between 35 and 50 years old in good health and CMV-seronegative. Both conserved end residues are part of each CDR3. The order of the fields is V gene, J gene, D gene, CDR3 protein, CDR3 DNA. A D gene is named only where the DNA matches it firmly.

V: TRBV5-4; J: TRBJ1-2; D: TRBD1; CDR3: CASSIGQGNSDYGYTF; DNA: TGTGCCAGCAGCATCGGACAGGGTAATTCTGACTATGGCTACACCTTC
V: TRBV9; J: TRBJ2-3; D: TRBD2; CDR3: CASSVVASGSDTQYF; DNA: TGTGCCAGCAGCGTAGTGGCTAGCGGGTCAGATACGCAGTATTTT
V: TRBV5-4; J: TRBJ1-4; D: NA; CDR3: CASSGARNAKLFF; DNA: TGTGCCAGCAGCGGGGCGCGGAACGCAAAACTGTTTTTT
V: TRBV15; J: TRBJ2-1; D: NA; CDR3: CATSSRDNKKNEQFF; DNA: TGTGCCACCAGCAGCCGGGACAACAAGAAGAATGAGCAGTTCTTC
V: TRBV4-1; J: TRBJ2-7; D: TRBD2; CDR3: CASSQGLIGLADSYEQYF; DNA: TGCGCCAGCAGCCAGGGATTAATTGGACTAGCGGACTCCTACGAGCAGTACTTC
V: TRBV27; J: TRBJ1-1; D: NA; CDR3: CASSSPVNTEAFF; DNA: TGTGCCAGCAGTTCCCCGGTGAACACTGAAGCTTTCTTT
V: TRBV7-2; J: TRBJ2-3; D: TRBD1; CDR3: CASSLDRVPDTQYF; DNA: TGTGCCAGCAGCTTGGACAGGGTGCCAGATACGCAGTATTTT
V: TRBV13; J: TRBJ2-7; D: NA; CDR3: CASSLGLAVYEQYF; DNA: TGTGCCAGCAGCTTAGGACTAGCAGTCTACGAGCAGTACTTC
V: TRBV6-4; J: TRBJ1-1; D: TRBD1; CDR3: CASSATGDTEAFF; DNA: TGTGCCAGCAGTGCGACAGGGGACACTGAAGCTTTCTTT
V: TRBV29-1; J: TRBJ2-1; D: NA; CDR3: CSVEASDYNEQFF; DNA: TGCAGCGTTGAAGCTAGCGACTACAATGAGCAGTTCTTC
V: TRBV13; J: TRBJ1-2; D: TRBD1; CDR3: CASSPGTGAPNYGYTF; DNA: TGTGCCAGCAGCCCCGGGACAGGGGCTCCAAACTATGGCTACACCTTC
V: TRBV11-2; J: TRBJ2-7; D: NA; CDR3: CASSLSGEAYEQYF; DNA: TGTGCCAGCAGCTTAAGCGGCGAGGCCTACGAGCAGTACTTC
V: TRBV5-4; J: TRBJ2-5; D: NA; CDR3: CASKSEGQYGTQYF; DNA: TGTGCCAGCAAGAGTGAGGGACAATACGGGACCCAGTACTTC
V: TRBV7-9; J: TRBJ2-3; D: TRBD2; CDR3: CASSLRAGPDTQYF; DNA: TGTGCCAGCAGCTTAAGAGCGGGGCCAGATACGCAGTATTTT
V: TRBV7-9; J: TRBJ1-1; D: TRBD1; CDR3: CDSSKQGGTEAFF; DNA: TGTGACAGCAGCAAACAGGGGGGCACTGAAGCTTTCTTT
V: TRBV6-6; J: TRBJ2-6; D: NA; CDR3: CASSRTFSGANVLTF; DNA: TGTGCCAGCAGTCGGACTTTCTCTGGGGCCAACGTCCTGACTTTC
V: TRBV5-6; J: TRBJ1-1; D: TRBD1; CDR3: CASSRDRGTEAFF; DNA: TGTGCCAGCAGCCGGGACAGGGGCACTGAAGCTTTCTTT
V: TRBV29-1; J: TRBJ2-2; D: NA; CDR3: CSVHERVGELFF; DNA: TGCAGCGTTCACGAGCGTGTCGGGGAGCTGTTTTTT